These 6 T cell receptor beta chains originate from one sample sequenced in a study of cytomegalovirus exposure and HLA in healthy donors. A multiplex PCR was run with 60 Vbeta primers and 13 Jbeta primers. Libraries were prepared by immunoSEQ multiplex PCR; TCRdb keeps only in-frame clonotypes and omits some of them. The repertoire holds some 190,000 clones, with more than 65% as singletons. The source material was PBMCs. The receptor set was obtained from a woman in her thirties in good health and CMV-seropositive.

This clone was detected a few times. The gene calls are TRBV6-1 and TRBJ1-5; a possible D gene is TRBD1 (6 bases). Germline CDR1 and CDR2: MNHNS and SASEGT. Trimming pared 1 base from V and 8 bases from J, leaving 12 bases between. This CDR3 spans 14 amino acids. The CDR3 coding sequence is TGTGCCAGCAGTGAAGGCAGTCGACAGGAGCCCCAGCATTTT. Translating it yields CASSEGSRQEPQHF.

The chain uses TRBV5-4 and TRBJ2-3; TRBD1 matches at 11 bases. Trimming took 7 bases from V and 5 from J; bases not matched to a gene: 3. The CDR3 consists of 13 residues. Germline V gives CDR1 SGHNT, CDR2 YYREEE (reference sequence). In nucleotides, the CDR3 is TGTGCCAGCGGACAGGGGGCTCGAGATACGCAGTATTTT. Translated: CASGQGARDTQYF.

V is TRBV7-8 and J is TRBJ1-4, with D hard to call. Germline V gene data show CDR1 as SGHVS and CDR2 as FQNEAQ. Trimming removed 5 bases at V and 14 bases at J, with 18 bases between. The CDR3 consists of 13 residues. CDR3 sequence: CASSSTRFEKLFF. CDR3 sequence (DNA): TGTGCCAGCAGCAGTACCAGGTTTGAGAAGCTGTTTTTT.

The chain combines TRBV9 with TRBJ2-3, with 14 positions matching TRBD2. V shed 3 bases and J 3 bases; nucleotides not matched to a gene: 3. The CDR3 covers 16 residues. Germline V gives CDR1 SGDLS, CDR2 YYNGEE. The CDR3 sequence is CASSAGTSGRTDTQYF. CDR3 DNA: TGTGCCAGCAGCGCCGGGACTAGCGGGAGAACAGATACGCAGTATTTT.

The rearrangement links TRBV11-2 to TRBJ2-7; D not certain. V was shortened by 0 bases and J by 2 bases, with 11 bases between the two germline ends. This CDR3 has 15 residues. The germline V gene encodes CDR1 SGHAT and CDR2 FQNNGV. The CDR3 protein is CASSLEMPAAYEQYF. For the CDR3, the DNA is TGTGCCAGCAGCTTAGAGATGCCTGCGGCCTACGAGCAGTACTTC.

The genes are TRBV27 and TRBJ2-7, with TRBD1 as a possible D gene (6 bases). CDR3 size: 14 residues. Germline assignment: CDR1 MNHEY and CDR2 SMNVEV (reference sequence). The V gene lost 5 bases and the J gene lost 0 bases, with 11 bases spanning the gap. CDR3: CASSGGTFSYEQYF. The CDR3 nucleotides are TGTGCCAGCAGTGGGGGCACTTTCTCCTACGAGCAGTACTTC.